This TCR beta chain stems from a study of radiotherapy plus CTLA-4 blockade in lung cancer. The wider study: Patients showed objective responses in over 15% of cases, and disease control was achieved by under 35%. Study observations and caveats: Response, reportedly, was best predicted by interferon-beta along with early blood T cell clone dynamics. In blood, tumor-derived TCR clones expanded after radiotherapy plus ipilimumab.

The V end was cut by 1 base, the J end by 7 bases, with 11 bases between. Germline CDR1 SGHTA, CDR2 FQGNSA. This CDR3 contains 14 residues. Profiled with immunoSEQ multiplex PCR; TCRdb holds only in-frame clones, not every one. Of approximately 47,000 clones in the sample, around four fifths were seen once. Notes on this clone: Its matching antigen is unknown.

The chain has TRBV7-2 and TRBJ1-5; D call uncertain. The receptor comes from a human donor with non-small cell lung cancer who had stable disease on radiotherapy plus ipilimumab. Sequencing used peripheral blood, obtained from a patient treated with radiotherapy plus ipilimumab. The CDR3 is CASSLGVAGQPQHF. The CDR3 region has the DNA TGTGCCAGCAGCTTAGGGGTTGCGGGCCAGCCCCAGCATTTT.